One and the same sample provided the 9 T cell receptor beta chains below, sequenced in a study of early stage breast cancer tumors. The data were produced by immunoSEQ multiplex PCR, yet TCRdb's version contains in-frame clones alone and is incomplete. The table includes roughly 3,600 clones, approximately 70% detected once. The sample comprised breast tumor tissue. These receptor sequences come from a person aged 40 to 50 with breast cancer.

The J gene is TRBJ1-1, the V gene TRBV30; D is perhaps TRBD1 (5 bases). The V gene lost 0 bases and the J gene lost 6 bases, with 14 bases spanning the gap. This CDR3 is built from 14 residues. Germline CDR1 GTSNPN, CDR2 SVGIG (reference sequence). The CDR3 region is CAWSVSRGWSEAFF. The CDR3 nucleotides are TGTGCCTGGAGTGTATCTCGGGGGTGGTCTGAAGCTTTCTTT. Full variable domain (rest looked up from reference TRBV30 and TRBJ1-1): SQTIHQWPATLVQPVGSPLSLECTVEGTSNPNLYWYRQAAGRGLQLLFYSVGIGQISSEVPQNLSASRPQDRQFILSSKKLLLSDSGFYLCAWSVSRGWSEAFFGQGTRLTVV.

This chain joins TRBV7-7 and TRBJ2-5; D tentatively reads TRBD1 or TRBD2 (6 bases each). This CDR3 comprises 14 residues. Trimming cost V 1 base and J 3 bases, with 9 bases left between them. Germline V lookup: CDR1 SSHAT, CDR2 FNYEAQ (reference sequence). This chain's CDR3 is CASSLGGGKETQYF. CDR3 sequence (DNA): TGTGCCAGCAGCTTAGGAGGGGGGAAAGAGACCCAGTACTTC.

The V call is TRBV10-3, the J call TRBJ2-2; 8 bases fit TRBD1. The V gene's germline CDR1 is ENHRY and CDR2 SYGVKD. The CDR3 consists of 16 residues. The trim removed 0 bases at V and 5 bases at J, leaving 5 bases unmatched. CDR3 coding DNA: TGTGCCATCAGTGAGTCTGTGGGACAGGAGACCGGGGAGCTGTTTTTT. This sequence encodes CAISESVGQETGELFF.

The chain combines TRBV19 with TRBJ2-7; TRBD1 might be the D (6 bases). Between the trimmed V and J ends, which lost 4 bases and 3 bases, there was a span of 13 bases. Germline loops: CDR1 LNHDA, CDR2 SQIVND (reference sequence). This CDR3 is built from 14 residues. In nucleotides, the CDR3 is TGTGCCAGTAGTAATCAGGGGTCAGGCTACGAGCAGTACTTC. Its translation is CASSNQGSGYEQYF.

This clone has a single count. The rearrangement uses TRBV4-1 and TRBJ2-1; D not certain. V was shortened by 0 bases and J by 0 bases, with 12 bases between the two germline ends. CDR1 MGHRA and CDR2 YSYEKL come from the germline V gene. The CDR3 length is 17 residues. Here the CDR3 DNA reads TGCGCCAGCAGCCAAGATCATGGCAGAAGCTCCTACAATGAGCAGTTCTTC. It specifies CASSQDHGRSSYNEQFF.

The rearrangement joins TRBV7-2 to TRBJ2-3, with D maybe TRBD2 (6 bases). The CDR3 is made up of 14 amino acids. CDR1 is SGHTA, CDR2 FQGNSA, per germline. V was trimmed by 1 base and J by 4 bases, leaving 9 bases between them. Written as DNA, the CDR3 is TGTGCCAGCAGCTTAGAGGTAGCGGCAGATACGCAGTATTTT. Its protein product is CASSLEVAADTQYF.

In this sample, this clone turned up once. This chain uses TRBV14 with TRBJ2-2; no clear D gene. Trimming cost V 0 bases and J 5 bases, with 10 bases left between them. Germline V lookup: CDR1 SGHDN, CDR2 FVKESK. This CDR3 region has 15 residues. The CDR3: CASSQEGWGTGELFF. CDR3 nucleotides: TGTGCCAGCAGCCAAGAAGGTTGGGGAACCGGGGAGCTGTTTTTT.

This rearrangement joins TRBV19 to TRBJ2-7; 8 bases are shared with TRBD1. This CDR3 is 16 amino acids long. V gave up 0 bases and J gave up 4 bases; unmatched junction bases: 8. Per germline, CDR1 LNHDA and CDR2 SQIVND (reference sequence). CDR3 nucleotide sequence: TGTGCCAGTAGTATAGATTGGACAGGGTTTTTGTACGAGCAGTACTTC. This sequence encodes CASSIDWTGFLYEQYF.

J is TRBJ2-7 and V is TRBV28, with 7 bases identical to TRBD1. J lost 5 bases, V lost 6 bases, and 7 bases had no gene match. The V gene's germline CDR1 is MDHEN and CDR2 SYDVKM. CDR3 size: 13 residues. CDR3 nucleotides: TGTGCCAGCAGAACGACAGGGAGAAACGAGCAGTACTTC. Amino acid sequence: CASRTTGRNEQYF.